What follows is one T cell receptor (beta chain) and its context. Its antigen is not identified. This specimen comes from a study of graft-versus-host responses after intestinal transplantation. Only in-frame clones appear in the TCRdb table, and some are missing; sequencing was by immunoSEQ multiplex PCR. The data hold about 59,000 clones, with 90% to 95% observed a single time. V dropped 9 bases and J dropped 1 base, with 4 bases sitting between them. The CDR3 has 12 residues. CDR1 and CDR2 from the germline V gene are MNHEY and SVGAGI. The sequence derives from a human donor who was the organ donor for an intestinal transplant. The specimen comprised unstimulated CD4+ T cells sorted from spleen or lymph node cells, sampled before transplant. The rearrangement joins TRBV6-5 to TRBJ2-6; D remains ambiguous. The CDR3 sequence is CASTSGANVLTF. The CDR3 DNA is TGTGCCAGTACGTCTGGGGCCAACGTCCTGACTTTC.